This paragraph reports one T cell receptor (beta chain). Its cognate antigen has yet to be identified. Base qualities are not at hand, and no much larger clone is one base apart. This sample stems from a study of cytomegalovirus exposure and HLA in healthy donors (dated by TCRdb to about 2017). In terms of the full investigation: An earlier analysis of fewer than 750 of the donors reported 276 Gb of sequence data and around 100 million unique TCR beta sequences obtained from some 200 million T cells. An early release covering about 600 HLA-typed donors comprised roughly 300 gigabases of sequencing data and tens of millions of unique TCR sequences. Among the roughly 390 genotyped donors, around 81% belonged to the genetic ancestry cluster associated with self-reported Caucasian donors. The study aimed to test whether signatures of past pathogen exposure could be identified by cataloging public T cell receptors. Using immunosequencing, the study profiled T cell repertoires from around 680 subjects and related those repertoires to cytomegalovirus serostatus. A separate validation cohort of some 130 different subjects was used in addition to the 666-subject first cohort. The study combined high-throughput TCR immunosequencing, statistical association of individual TCRs with disease status, and machine learning to predict cytomegalovirus infection status. A later analysis re-examined previously published TCR beta repertoires from 610 or so donors and added high-resolution HLA genotyping to investigate patterns of TCR occurrence. Rather than using new phenotypic data, the later analysis identified candidate immune exposures from TCR beta sequences and from how often those sequences occurred across donors. To decide whether each TCR beta V gene segment behaved as functional or pseudogenic, an earlier analysis of nearly 600 of the donors relied on high-throughput TCR beta sequencing. Alongside the repertoire data, information on donor age, sex, ethnicity and CMV serostatus was compiled. Genome-wide SNP genotypes for about 55% of the 666 donors were used in a later genetic analysis, which treated that subset as a discovery cohort. All discovery cohort repertoires had been generated on a single sequencing platform. HLA typing covered class I and class II loci at four-digit resolution. The number of donors typed differed by locus, with roughly 629-640 for A, B, C, DRB1 and DQB1, roughly 520 for DQA1, 600 to 610 for DPA1, and some 440 for DPB1. Roughly 5 DR-DQ haplotypes were treated as single units for association and clustering because of strong linkage in the cohort. Among about 360 genotyped donors of the cohort, an average of 235,054 unique TCR beta nucleotide sequences were sequenced per donor, around 20% of them non-productive.

The protocol used for the library was the immunoSEQ multiplex PCR assay. For the multiplex PCR, a mixture combining 60 forward primers for TCR Vbeta segments and 13 reverse primers for TCR Jbeta segments was used. The CDR3 region of rearranged TCR beta genes was amplified from genomic DNA with a multiplex PCR assay. Amplified TCR beta libraries were sequenced as 87-base-pair reads on the Illumina HiSeq System. On the authors' methods: In a later analysis, 70 million to 95 million unique TCR beta chains were counted across the approximately 640 repertoires, and about 9.9 million of these chains were shared by at least two donors. To remove PCR and sequencing errors, raw reads were error-corrected and collapsed into unique sequences using a nearest-neighbor algorithm that merged closely related sequences. V, D and J gene segments were assigned by aligning CDR3 sequences to IMGT reference sequences. Each retained sequence needed at least a six-nucleotide match to both a V gene segment and a J gene segment. A rearrangement counted as productive if the CDR3 had no stop codons and remained in frame with V and J, and every other rearrangement counted as non-productive. Following IMGT convention, CDR3 was defined as the stretch from the second conserved V-encoded cysteine to the conserved J-encoded phenylalanine. The earlier analysis of about 640 of the donors excluded any sequence lacking an unambiguous match to a single V gene segment. In an earlier analysis of 450 to 700 of the donors, V segments were called functional above 56.7% productive rearrangements and were called segregating when the between-donor standard deviation exceeded 5%. A statistical classification framework was developed to diagnose cytomegalovirus status using the catalog of TCR beta chain sequences. In a later analysis, TCR nucleotide sequences were compared against IMGT/GENE-DB human TR gene sequences so that V and J genes could be assigned. Using the TCRdist pipeline, a later analysis assigned CDR3 sequences along with most-parsimonious VDJ recombination scenarios. In a later analysis, every TCR beta chain was defined by the combination of its CDR3 amino acid sequence and its V-gene family, and reads without a unique V-gene family were dropped. As a way to deal with suspected cross-contamination and a sequencing artifact, a later analysis dropped approximately 570 nucleotide sequences that were highly shared and had low generation probability. For each public chain, a later analysis derived a clonal expansion index from normalized ranks of inferred template counts within each repertoire. A later analysis computed generation probabilities with a VDJ recombination model fitted to out-of-frame rearrangements, and checked the results against IGoR. In a later analysis, hypergeometric tests were used to score TCR-TCR, TCR-HLA and TCR-CMV co-occurrence, with a repertoire-size bias correction applied to TCR pairs. In a later analysis, false discovery rates were estimated by permuting HLA or CMV assignments 20 times. A later analysis grouped co-occurring TCRs with DBSCAN, adding TCRdist sequence similarity when clustering within HLA-allele-positive subsets. Repertoires with fewer than 30,000 or more than 120,000 public chains, plus five repertoires with anomalous nucleotide sharing, were excluded from co-occurrence clustering. Held by TCRdb, this immuneACCESS table contains in-frame sequences only and omits some clones. Under half of the omission traces to an unresolved V gene where checked; the cause of the rest is unknown. That table gives V, J and clone size, and the DNA gave D and trimming. In this sample the table shows approximately 110,000 clones, 60% to 80% of which occur a single time. The ten biggest clones cover about 8.6% of the sample.

Measured from the cysteine to the phenylalanine, the CDR3 is 16 residues long. The kept DNA is CDR3 alone, 48 bases in frame from the first base. From the germline V gene, CDR1 is MNHEY and CDR2 is SVGAGI. V drops 4 bases and J drops 3 bases, leaving 18 bases in between. Overall study results and their limits: A further reported finding was that TCR beta sequences accurately predicted the HLA-A and HLA-B alleles for most subjects in the first cohort. In this cohort, only TCR beta chains were sequenced, and detectable features were limited by the absence of alpha or paired-chain data. An earlier analysis of approximately 530 of the donors showed that most TCR beta V segments appeared in productive rearrangements either about 90% or about 30% of the time, which broadly matched IMGT annotations. Because some donors lacked HLA typing at each locus, the association tests relied only on the typed subset. Assigning TCR associations to individual alleles was difficult when HLA alleles, especially DR and DQ, strongly co-occurred. Most TCR sequences were observed very rarely across donors, whereas some public TCRs were present in many individuals. Correlated functional status among segregating V segments might be attributable to linkage disequilibrium, but an unknown experimental factor could not be ruled out. Immune exposure information for the cohort was limited to CMV serostatus. A later analysis reported that several top co-occurrence clusters appeared linked to parvovirus B19, influenza, CMV and Epstein-Barr virus. In vitro tests confirmed that a few of the cytomegalovirus-associated TCR beta chains recognize cytomegalovirus antigens. Because counts were too low, about 15 rarely observed V segments, including chromosome 9 orphons, were left out of the earlier analysis of approximately 500 of the donors. A later analysis found that most CMV-associated TCR beta chains appeared HLA-restricted, with HLA associations seemingly driven largely by CMV exposure. According to the authors, the approach could potentially be generalized to other disease states and immunological phenotypes. In a later analysis, HLA-associated TCR beta chains were found to be more clonally expanded and to have lower generation probabilities than equally common non-associated chains. The classifier was reported to diagnose cytomegalovirus status with high specificity and sensitivity in both the original and validation cohorts. A total of 164 TCR beta chains were listed by the study as associated with cytomegalovirus. Specific HLA alleles were associated with 18,000 or so TCR beta sequences at a false discovery rate of 0.05 in a later analysis. In a later genetic analysis, a missense DCLRE1C variant was associated with V-gene and J-gene trimming of TCR beta chains, and the association was replicated in an independent cohort. Compared with the approximately 670-donor mean, donors in an Asian-associated ancestry cluster had fewer N-insertions in productive TCRs, according to a later genetic analysis. The 87-base-pair reads could not distinguish some IMGT-functional V segments, including TRBV6-2 and TRBV6-3, so those segments were excluded. In a later analysis, TCR association rates were found to vary across HLA loci, with the most associated TCRs seen for DRB1 alleles and the fewest for HLA-C alleles. Sequencing depth was assumed to be roughly uniform across donors in the presence/absence analyses, though that assumption may not hold. A cluster of highly shared sequence variants was judged likely to be a technical artifact of the sequencing pipeline.

The cohort comprised 666 healthy bone marrow donors. At the time of sampling, all cohort members were nominally healthy, though unrecorded immune exposures were likely present. The donor was CMV seropositive and was included in the group of 250 to 350 seropositive cohort members. A peripheral blood sample was provided by each donor, and peripheral blood mononuclear cells were used for TCR beta sequencing. The Qiagen DNeasy Blood Extraction Kit was used to extract genomic DNA from the blood cell samples. This clonotype originated in a man younger than 35 in good health and CMV-seropositive. The sequence is built from TRBV6-5 and TRBJ1-1; a weak D assignment points to TRBD1 (5 bases agree). The source material was PBMCs. The CDR3 corresponds to CASSSRTRRGDTEAFF. The nucleotide sequence is given as TGTGCCAGCAGTTCCCGGACACGGCGGGGGGACACTGAAGCTTTCTTT.